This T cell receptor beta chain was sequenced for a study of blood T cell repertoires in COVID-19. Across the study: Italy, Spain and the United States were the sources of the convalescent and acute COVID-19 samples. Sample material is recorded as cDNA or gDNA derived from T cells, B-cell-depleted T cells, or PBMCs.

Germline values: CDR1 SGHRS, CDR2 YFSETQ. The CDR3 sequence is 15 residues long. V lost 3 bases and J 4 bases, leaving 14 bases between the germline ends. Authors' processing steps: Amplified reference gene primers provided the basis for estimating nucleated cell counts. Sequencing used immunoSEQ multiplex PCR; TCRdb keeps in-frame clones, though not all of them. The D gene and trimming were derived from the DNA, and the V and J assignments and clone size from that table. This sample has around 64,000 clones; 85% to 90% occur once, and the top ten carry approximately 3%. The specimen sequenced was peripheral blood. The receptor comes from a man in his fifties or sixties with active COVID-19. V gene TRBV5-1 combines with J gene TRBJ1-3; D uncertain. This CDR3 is CASSWNAQAGNTIYF. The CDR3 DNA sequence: TGCGCCAGCAGCTGGAATGCCCAGGCCGGAAACACCATATATTTT.